This passage covers 27 T cell receptor beta chains from one sample sequenced in a study of regulatory T cells in long-lasting Graves disease. Time point of the sample: persistent/refractory GD, antithyroid drugs over 5 years with positive TRAb. Isolated PBMC RNA provided the starting material for the TCR library. The TCR beta library used iRepertoire HTBI primers with Arm-PCR amplification of CDR3. MiXCR was run by TCRdb on the multiplex PCR reads, yielding one entry per CDR3 protein. Among 300,000 to 400,000 distinct CDR3 sequences listed, roughly a fifth were seen once. The sequenced sample was peripheral blood mononuclear cells (PBMCs), obtained when the disease was refractory, from a patient treated with antithyroid drugs. The receptor set was obtained from a female donor with Graves disease.

With respect to this clonotype: This may arise from a read error, as a much more abundant clone is one base away. V gene TRBV2 combines with J gene TRBJ1-1; no reliable D call. With 6 bases removed from V and 4 bases from J, the gap between germline ends came to 3 bases. This CDR3 is 10 amino acids long. Germline lookup yields CDR1 SNHLY and CDR2 FYNNEI. In DNA form, the CDR3 reads TGTGCCAGCAGGGGCACTGAAGCTTTCTTT. Translating it yields CASRGTEAFF.

A word on this clonotype: Given the absence of the conserved phenylalanine or tryptophan at the CDR3 end, a read error is likely. The rearrangement uses TRBV30 and TRBJ1-6; D is possibly TRBD1 (6 bases). The CDR3 totals 14 residues. Germline lookup yields CDR1 GTSNPN and CDR2 SVGIG (reference sequence). V was clipped by 0 bases and J by 6 bases, with 9 bases between them. CDR3 DNA: TGTGCCTGGAGTGTACTGGACAGTAATTCACCCCTCCACTCT. Protein sequence: CAWSVLDSNSPLHS.

This clonotype was seen at least ten times. The CDR3 here is CASSLSRIEGQGGEKLFF. Here the CDR3 DNA reads TGTGCCAGCAGTTTATCTAGGATCGAGGGACAGGGCGGTGAAAAACTGTTTTTT. The chain combines TRBV27 with TRBJ1-4, with TRBD1 matching 9 bases. V lost 0 bases and J lost 7; bases outside the gene matches: 12. Per germline, CDR1 MNHEY and CDR2 SMNVEV (reference sequence). The CDR3 loop spans 18 amino acids.

The table lists this clonotype with a few counts. This may stem from a read error, because a much larger clone lies one nucleotide away. The chain employs TRBV28 and TRBJ2-2; 9 bases map to TRBD2. The germline V gene has CDR1 MDHEN and CDR2 SYDVKM. This CDR3 comprises 16 residues. CDR3 nucleotides: TGTGCCAGCAGTTTTGTAGCGGGAGATGGCACCGGGGAGCTGTCTTTT. This sequence encodes CASSFVAGDGTGELSF.

The chain carries TRBV7-9 and TRBJ2-5; weak D call: TRBD1 (6 bases). The germline V and J ends were trimmed by 7 bases and 4 bases, with 13 bases remaining between them. CDR3 size: 13 residues. Germline V gene sequence: CDR1 SEHNR, CDR2 FQNEAQ (reference sequence). The CDR3 is CASTRVGGETQYF. The CDR3 DNA reads TGTGCCAGCACAAGGGTAGGGGGAGAGACCCAGTACTTC.

V is TRBV27 and J is TRBJ1-1; D is undetermined. Germline V gene sequence: CDR1 MNHEY, CDR2 SMNVEV (reference sequence). Trimming removed 5 bases from V and 12 bases from J, with 19 bases in between. The CDR3 spans 13 residues. The CDR3 region has the DNA TGTGCCAGCAGTCCCCGGGTCCTCACTGAGACTTTCTTT. Its translation: CASSPRVLTETFF.

This chain uses TRBV7-9 with TRBJ2-3, with TRBD2 as a possible D gene (5 bases). Between the trimmed V and J ends, which lost 5 bases and 1 base, there was a span of 16 bases. Germline V gives CDR1 SEHNR, CDR2 FQNEAQ (reference sequence). This CDR3 is 16 amino acids long. Written as DNA, the CDR3 is TGTGCCAGCAGCAACACCGGACTCCGACGCACAGATACGCAGTATTTT. As protein: CASSNTGLRRTDTQYF.

This sequence joins TRBV24-1 and TRBJ2-2; the D gene is possibly TRBD2 (5 bases). CDR1 and CDR2 from the germline V gene are KGHDR and SFDVKD. Trimming took off 12 bases at V and 3 bases at J, with 16 bases between the two ends. This CDR3 is 14 amino acids long. The DNA of the CDR3 is TGTGCCTCCCGGGCGGGTTTGGACACCGGGGAGCTGTTTTTT. This translates into CASRAGLDTGELFF.

Comments on this clonotype: A read error may be the cause here, since a much bigger clone is one base away. The V call is TRBV24-1, the J call TRBJ2-7, with D possibly being TRBD2 (6 bases). Germline V gene sequence: CDR1 KGHDR, CDR2 SFDVKD. The V and J ends lost 4 bases and 1 base respectively, with 10 bases between them. There are 14 residues in the CDR3. The CDR3 is CATSEGRTSYEQYF. In DNA form, the CDR3 reads TGTGCCACCAGTGAGGGGAGGACGTCCTACGAGCAGTACTTC.

The chain joins TRBV28 to TRBJ1-1, with D possibly matching TRBD1 (5 bases). The CDR3 length is 13 residues. Between the trimmed V and J ends, which lost 6 bases and 11 bases, there was a span of 19 bases. CDR1 MDHEN and CDR2 SYDVKM come from the germline V gene. Here the CDR3 reads CASSLGPSNLAFF. In nucleotides, the CDR3 is TGTGCCAGCAGCTTGGGGCCCTCAAACTTGGCTTTCTTT.

A few counts support this clonotype. A much more abundant neighbour one base away suggests this may be a read error. This chain joins TRBV12-5 and TRBJ2-5, with TRBD1 matching over 9 bases. The CDR3 consists of 14 residues. The V segment lost 7 bases and the J segment 7 bases; nucleotides outside the gene matches: 10. The germline gives CDR1 LGHNT, CDR2 FRNRAP. The CDR3 region is CASAPIGTGSTQYF. In nucleotides, the CDR3 is TGTGCTAGTGCCCCAATCGGGACAGGGTCGACCCAGTACTTC.

This clonotype came up a few times. The chain couples TRBV30 to TRBJ2-7, with D perhaps matching TRBD2 (6 bases). Trimming removed 0 bases at V and 0 bases at J, with 15 bases between. Germline-derived CDR1 and CDR2 are GTSNPN and SVGIG (reference sequence). CDR3 length: 16 amino acids. CDR3 in DNA: TGTGCCTGGAGTGTACTGTTCGGGGGAACCTCCTACGAGCAGTACTTC. This codes for CAWSVLFGGTSYEQYF.

Many counts were recorded for this clonotype. The rearrangement links TRBV7-3 to TRBJ1-1; no firm D call. Trimming took off 7 bases at V and 2 bases at J, with 14 bases between the two ends. CDR1 and CDR2 from the germline V gene are SGHTA and FQGTGA. CDR3 length: 14 residues. Here the CDR3 DNA reads TGTGCCAGCATTCTATATCCGCACAACACTGAAGCTTTCTTT. Translating gives CASILYPHNTEAFF.

This clonotype was found many times. The chain joins TRBV3-1 to TRBJ2-5; no firm D call. Germline assignment: CDR1 LGHDT and CDR2 YNNKEL (reference sequence). The CDR3 is 14 amino acids. With 0 bases removed from V and 1 base from J, the gap between germline ends came to 6 bases. The CDR3 reads CASSQETLQETQYF. The CDR3 nucleotides read TGTGCCAGCAGCCAAGAAACTCTCCAAGAGACCCAGTACTTC.

This clonotype has just a few counts. This chain joins TRBV7-2 and TRBJ2-1; 9 nucleotides match TRBD1. CDR1 is SGHTA and CDR2 is FQGNSA in the germline V gene. Trimming took 5 bases from V and 4 from J; bases not matched to a gene: 6. This CDR3 is built from 15 residues. The CDR3 loop is CASSPGTGYYNEQFF. In nucleotides, the CDR3 is TGTGCCAGCAGCCCCGGGACAGGGTATTACAATGAGCAGTTCTTC. The full variable domain, rest sourced from reference TRBV7-2 and TRBJ2-1, is GAGVSQSPSNKVTEKGKDVELRCDPISGHTALYWYRQSLGQGLEFLIYFQGNSAPDKSGLPSDRFSAERTGGSVSTLTIQRTQQEDSAVYLCASSPGTGYYNEQFFGPGTRLTVL.

This clonotype showed up many times. The V and J genes are TRBV2 and TRBJ1-2; D uncertain. The CDR3 spans 12 residues. Trimming shortened V by 6 bases and J by 3 bases, and 8 bases separated the two germline ends. Germline loops: CDR1 SNHLY, CDR2 FYNNEI. This chain's CDR3 is CASRGSYYGYTF. The CDR3 nucleotides read TGTGCCAGCAGAGGCAGTTACTATGGCTACACCTTC. Supplemented by reference TRBV2 and TRBJ1-2, the full variable domain reads EPEVTQTPSHQVTQMGQEVILRCVPISNHLYFYWYRQILGQKVEFLVSFYNNEISEKSEIFDDQFSVERPDGSNFTLKIRSTKLEDSAMYFCASRGSYYGYTFGSGTRLTVV.

The chain couples TRBV3-1 to TRBJ1-5, with a possible D match to TRBD1 (5 bases). The CDR3 runs 18 residues. Germline lookup yields CDR1 LGHDT and CDR2 YNNKEL (reference sequence). Trimming cost V 2 bases and J 3 bases, with 20 bases left between them. The CDR3, as DNA: TGTGCCAGCAGCCAACGGACTGGGACGGATAGATACAATCAGCCCCAGCATTTT. Protein: CASSQRTGTDRYNQPQHF.

The CDR3 loop reads CASSSPPHNEQFF. The CDR3 DNA sequence: TGTGCCAGCAGCTCACCCCCCCACAATGAGCAGTTCTTC. The chain joins TRBV7-3 to TRBJ2-1; D unresolved. The V and J ends lost 4 bases and 5 bases respectively, with 9 bases between them. The CDR3 sequence is 13 residues long. Germline CDR1 is SGHTA and CDR2 is FQGTGA. Full variable domain (missing parts from reference TRBV7-3 and TRBJ2-1): GAGVSQTPSNKVTEKGKYVELRCDPISGHTALYWYRQSLGQGPEFLIYFQGTGAADDSGLPNDRFFAVRPEGSVSTLKIQRTERGDSAVYLCASSSPPHNEQFFGPGTRLTVL.

This clonotype was detected only a few times. This chain connects TRBV7-2 to TRBJ2-1; 9 bases line up with TRBD1. V shed 4 bases, J shed 10 bases, and the junction held 20 bases outside the gene matches. The CDR3 sequence is 18 residues long. Germline loops: CDR1 SGHTA, CDR2 FQGNSA. CDR3 amino acids: CASSSPKPGTGSVGEQFF. The CDR3 DNA is TGTGCCAGCAGCTCACCTAAGCCCGGGACAGGGAGCGTCGGGGAGCAGTTCTTC.

This clonotype appeared many times. V usage is TRBV28 and J usage is TRBJ2-7; D is unresolved. Germline V CDR1 and CDR2: MDHEN, SYDVKM. The CDR3 covers 12 residues. V was cut by 5 bases and J by 0 bases, with 5 bases left in between. The CDR3 DNA follows: TGTGCCAGCAGTACCTACTCCTACGAGCAGTACTTC. It codes for CASSTYSYEQYF.

This clonotype turned up a few times. The chain employs TRBV11-2 and TRBJ2-5; 7 bases are a match to TRBD1. V lost 6 bases to trimming and J lost 11 bases; unmatched junction nucleotides: 6. The length of the CDR3 is 11 residues. Looked up from germline, CDR1 is SGHAT and CDR2 is FQNNGV. The CDR3 reads CASSTGALQYF. CDR3 DNA sequence: TGTGCCAGCAGTACAGGGGCCCTTCAGTACTTC.

The V gene is TRBV7-3, the J gene TRBJ2-5, with TRBD2 matching over 7 bases. The germline gives CDR1 SGHTA, CDR2 FQGTGA. V was clipped by 5 bases and J by 7 bases; unmatched bases: 7. The CDR3 runs 13 residues. CDR3 region: CASSAQPGGTQYF. CDR3 nucleotides: TGTGCCAGCAGCGCCCAACCGGGGGGGACCCAGTACTTC.

This clonotype was found many times. The J gene is TRBJ1-1, the V gene TRBV6-1; D not resolved. CDR3 size: 13 residues. Germline lookup yields CDR1 MNHNS and CDR2 SASEGT. Trimming removed 5 bases at V and 4 bases at J, with 11 bases between. The CDR3 sequence is CASSIKGSTEAFF. The CDR3 region has the DNA TGTGCCAGCAGTATTAAGGGAAGCACTGAAGCTTTCTTT.

This clonotype was observed at least ten times. This chain links TRBV11-1 with TRBJ2-7, with 7 positions matching TRBD1. Germline-derived CDR1 and CDR2 are SGHAT and FQDESV (reference sequence). The CDR3 is made up of 14 amino acids. The V gene end was trimmed by 2 bases and the J gene end by 4 bases; junction bases not matched to a gene: 5. CDR3 sequence reads: CASSLLQGRYEQYF. The CDR3 DNA is TGTGCCAGCAGCTTATTACAGGGGCGGTACGAGCAGTACTTC.

This clonotype was seen ten or more times. V and J are TRBV6-1 and TRBJ1-4; D possibly corresponds to TRBD1 (5 bases). Germline V gene sequence: CDR1 MNHNS, CDR2 SASEGT. Trimming left V 3 bases short and J 3 bases short, with 8 bases between. The CDR3 has 14 residues. Here the CDR3 DNA reads TGTGCCAGCAGTGACAGGGAGGCTAATGAAAAACTGTTTTTT. It yields the protein CASSDREANEKLFF.

This clonotype was picked up a small number of times. The chain combines TRBV14 with TRBJ1-2; 7 bases line up with TRBD1. Germline CDR1 and CDR2: SGHDN and FVKESK. Trimming removed 3 bases from V and 7 bases from J; junction bases left unmatched: 8. CDR3 length: 14 residues. For the CDR3, the DNA is TGTGCCAGCAGCCAGACTTACAGGGGACTTGGCTACACCTTC. Translating it yields CASSQTYRGLGYTF.

V usage is TRBV5-1 and J usage is TRBJ1-1; 7 nucleotides match TRBD1. The V and J ends lost 7 bases and 1 base, in that order; junction bases with no gene match: 10. CDR1 is SGHRS, CDR2 YFSETQ, per germline. This CDR3 contains 15 residues. DNA for the CDR3: TGCGCCAGCTCAGGACAGGTCAGGGGGAACACTGAAGCTTTCTTT. Translation: CASSGQVRGNTEAFF.